The 18 T cell receptor beta chains presented below share a single source sample, sequenced in a study of blood T cell repertoires in COVID-19. TCRdb's copy holds only in-frame clones and misses some; the assay was immunoSEQ multiplex PCR. The sample has some 250,000 clones, 75% to 90% seen once. Sequenced input: PBMCs or T cells enriched from blood (not recorded which). Receptors originate from a woman aged 50 to 60 who had recovered from COVID-19.

The chain links TRBV28 to TRBJ1-2, with D perhaps TRBD1 (6 bases). This CDR3 is 13 amino acids long. V was pared by 6 bases and J by 4 bases, with 12 bases between. The germline gives CDR1 MDHEN, CDR2 SYDVKM. The CDR3 spells CASRLTGLYGYTF. CDR3 coding DNA: TGTGCCAGCAGGCTGACAGGTCTCTATGGCTACACCTTC.

This clone was counted once. The rearrangement uses TRBV19 and TRBJ2-2; 13 bases are shared with TRBD2. This CDR3 spans 16 amino acids. Germline trimming cut 8 bases from V and 2 bases from J; bases unmatched to any gene: 5. Germline values: CDR1 LNHDA, CDR2 SQIVND (reference sequence). The CDR3 region is CASRRTSGRNTGELFF. The CDR3 bases are TGTGCCAGTCGTCGGACTAGCGGGAGAAACACCGGGGAGCTGTTTTTT.

This chain connects TRBV5-4 to TRBJ2-3, with D possibly matching TRBD2 (5 bases). Germline V gives CDR1 SGHNT, CDR2 YYREEE (reference sequence). The CDR3 length is 15 residues. The V and J ends lost 1 base and 1 base respectively, with 10 bases between them. CDR3 bases: TGTGCCAGCAGCTTGCGGTCCGGGGGCACAGATACGCAGTATTTT. This gives the protein CASSLRSGGTDTQYF.

The chain joins TRBV9 to TRBJ2-1; 10 nucleotides match TRBD2. V lost 3 bases and J lost 10; bases outside the gene matches: 7. The CDR3 sequence is 14 residues long. In germline, CDR1 is SGDLS, CDR2 YYNGEE. The CDR3 DNA reads TGTGCCAGCAGCGGAACGCTAGCGGGAGACGAGCAGTTCTTC. Protein: CASSGTLAGDEQFF.

The chain is built from TRBV19 and TRBJ2-1, with 13 positions matching TRBD2. The CDR3 spans 16 residues. Germline loops: CDR1 LNHDA, CDR2 SQIVND (reference sequence). After removal of 5 bases from V and 7 bases from J, the junction contained 8 bases not matched to a gene. The CDR3 reads CASSGILAGGGNEQFF. Written as DNA, the CDR3 is TGTGCCAGTAGTGGGATACTAGCGGGAGGGGGGAATGAGCAGTTCTTC.

This sequence joins TRBV28 and TRBJ1-2; D not resolved. The germline V gene encodes CDR1 MDHEN and CDR2 SYDVKM. The CDR3 contains 14 residues. Trimming left V 3 bases short and J 0 bases short, with 8 bases between. CDR3 DNA sequence: TGTGCCAGCAGTTTGTGGCCAGCTAACTATGGCTACACCTTC. This gives the protein CASSLWPANYGYTF.

This clone has a single count. V is TRBV7-2 and J is TRBJ2-2; a weak D match, TRBD1 (6 bases). CDR1 is SGHTA, CDR2 FQGNSA, per germline. This CDR3 has 18 amino acids. Trimming shortened V by 3 bases and J by 1 base, and 18 bases separated the two germline ends. The CDR3 protein is CASSFRQGPSKNTGELFF. In DNA, the CDR3 is TGTGCCAGCAGCTTTCGGCAGGGGCCTTCTAAGAACACCGGGGAGCTGTTTTTT.

This chain joins TRBV3-1 (or the pseudogene TRBV3-2) and TRBJ1-2; unclear D gene. The CDR3 has 13 residues. The V gene lost 1 base and the J gene lost 8 bases, with 11 bases spanning the gap. CDR1 LGHDT and CDR2 YNNKEL come from the germline V gene (reference sequence). Written as DNA, the CDR3 is TGTGCCAGCAGCCAAGTAAATAATCAGGGCTACACCTTC. This translates into CASSQVNNQGYTF.

The chain couples TRBV28 to TRBJ2-7, with a weak D call TRBD1 (5 bases). Trimming removed 10 bases from V and 3 bases from J, with 13 bases in between. CDR1 MDHEN and CDR2 SYDVKM come from the germline V gene. The CDR3 has 12 residues. Here the CDR3 reads CATKLQDYEQYF. CDR3 coding DNA: TGTGCCACCAAACTACAGGACTACGAGCAGTACTTC.

The CDR3 DNA is TGTGCCAGCAGCCAATCTGTTCAGGCCTTGGGCTATGGCTACACCTTC. Its translation is CASSQSVQALGYGYTF. The V call is TRBV3-1 (or the pseudogene TRBV3-2), the J call TRBJ1-2; D call uncertain. CDR1 and CDR2 (germline): LGHDT, YNNKEL (reference sequence). V shed 2 bases and J shed 4 bases, with 17 bases lying between them. The CDR3 totals 16 residues.

The chain couples TRBV9 to TRBJ1-2; 7 nucleotides line up with TRBD1. Germline V CDR1 and CDR2: SGDLS, YYNGEE. The junction had 3 bases not matched to a gene; V was cut back by 3 bases and J by 4 bases. This CDR3 is built from 13 residues. The CDR3 loop is CASSEGTAYGYTF. Here the CDR3 DNA reads TGTGCCAGCAGCGAGGGGACAGCCTATGGCTACACCTTC.

This chain links TRBV25-1 with TRBJ1-2; D is perhaps TRBD1 (5 bases). The germline V gene encodes CDR1 MGHDK and CDR2 SYGVNS. The V end lost 3 bases, the J end lost 4 bases, and 12 bases lay between the germline ends. The CDR3 totals 14 residues. The CDR3 spells CASSDYGGAYGYTF. CDR3 DNA sequence: TGTGCCAGCAGTGATTACGGGGGAGCCTATGGCTACACCTTC.

V and J are TRBV23-1 and TRBJ2-5; 7 positions agree with TRBD2. TRBV23-1 falls under the ORF class, with uncertain function. There are 14 residues in the CDR3. Unmatched junction bases numbered 5, after V lost 6 bases and J lost 1 base. The CDR3 region has the DNA TGCGCCAGCAGCCTAGCGGCAATCCAAGAGACCCAGTACTTC. It codes for CASSLAAIQETQYF.

In its sample, this clone was seen a few times. V and J are TRBV7-9 and TRBJ1-3; TRBD1 aligns across 9 bases. This CDR3 region has 18 residues. Per germline, CDR1 SEHNR and CDR2 FQNEAQ (reference sequence). The ends lost 0 bases at V and 2 bases at J; junction bases unmatched: 8. Here the CDR3 reads CASSLALDRGITGNTIYF. The DNA for the CDR3 is TGTGCCAGCAGCTTAGCCCTGGACAGGGGTATTACTGGAAACACCATATATTTT.

A remark on this clone: Other DNA sequences within the sample encode an identical CDR3. CDR3 DNA sequence: TGTGCCAGCAGCGTGTTAAGCACAGATACGCAGTATTTT. Its translation is CASSVLSTDTQYF. V and J are TRBV9 and TRBJ2-3; the D is unclear. The CDR3 totals 13 residues. The V and J ends lost 2 bases and 0 bases respectively, with 4 bases between them. The V gene's germline CDR1 is SGDLS and CDR2 YYNGEE.

The chain has TRBV9 and TRBJ1-3; D remains unclear. Germline CDR1 reads SGDLS; CDR2 reads YYNGEE. The CDR3 runs to 15 residues. V shed 0 bases and J shed 0 bases, with 7 bases lying between them. CDR3 nucleotides: TGTGCCAGCAGCGTAGACAGCTACTCTGGAAACACCATATATTTT. Its protein is CASSVDSYSGNTIYF.

This sequence joins TRBV9 and TRBJ1-1; D call uncertain. The germline CDR1 and CDR2 sequences are SGDLS and YYNGEE. Trimming left V 1 base short and J 1 base short, with 14 bases between. The CDR3 runs 16 residues. In DNA, the CDR3 is TGTGCCAGCAGCGTATCACAGTCCAGATCGAACACTGAAGCTTTCTTT. Translation: CASSVSQSRSNTEAFF.

The chain uses TRBV19 and TRBJ2-6; 10 bases line up with TRBD1. V lost 8 bases, J lost 0 bases, and 1 base stayed unmatched. The CDR3 is made up of 15 amino acids. CDR1 and CDR2 from the germline V gene are LNHDA and SQIVND (reference sequence). This CDR3 is CASGTGDSGANVLTF. The CDR3, as DNA: TGTGCCAGTGGGACAGGGGACTCTGGGGCCAACGTCCTGACTTTC. The whole variable domain, remainder taken from reference TRBV19 and TRBJ2-6, is DGGITQSPKYLFRKEGQNVTLSCEQNLNHDAMYWYRQDPGQGLRLIYYSQIVNDFQKGDIAEGYSVSREKKESFPLTVTSAQKNPTAFYLCASGTGDSGANVLTFGAGSRLTVL.